This T cell receptor beta chain was identified during a study of OX40 agonist ivuxolimab in advanced cancers. Study context: One hepatocellular carcinoma and two cutaneous melanoma patients partially responded.

The table came from immunoSEQ multiplex PCR; TCRdb's copy has only in-frame clones and leaves some out. Among 25,000 to 35,000 clones, 60% to 85% were seen once, and the ten largest hold less than 25%. The CDR3 sequence is 17 residues long. Patients were ineligible given autoimmune disease history or systemic immunosuppression. The material sequenced was CD4+ or CD8+ T cells sorted from blood, taken in a trial of the OX40 agonist ivuxolimab. The chain is built from TRBV21-1 and TRBJ2-2. TRBV21-1 is a listed pseudogene. This receptor was obtained from an adult with an advanced solid tumor such as melanoma, head and neck, liver or kidney cancer. The CDR3 sequence is CASSKNMAATNTGELFF. The CDR3 coding sequence is TGTGCCAGCAGCAAAAATATGGCAGCCACGAACACCGGGGAGCTGTTTTTT.